This T cell receptor beta chain emerged from a study of blood T cells in healthy people across ages. This clonotype was detected a few times. Together with a sample-barcoded 5' primer, a J-beta primer mix was included in a second PCR lasting about 6 to 11 cycles. One entry per CDR3 protein, called by TCRdb with MiXCR from the 5' RACE reads. Of fewer than 1,200,000 distinct CDR3 sequences listed, about 23% are singletons. These records were also assigned to another study, of T cells of mothers and their children.

Source material: blood. The TCR originated in a girl aged 2 to 10 in good health.

CDR3 coding DNA: TGTGCCAGCAGCCAAGGGCCGCCGGTTGCTGAAGCTTTCTTT. It translates to CASSQGPPVAEAFF. V is TRBV9 and J is TRBJ1-1; D not certain. Germline V gene data show CDR1 as SGDLS and CDR2 as YYNGEE. V lost 4 bases to trimming and J lost 6 bases, with 16 bases between them. The CDR3 loop spans 14 amino acids.